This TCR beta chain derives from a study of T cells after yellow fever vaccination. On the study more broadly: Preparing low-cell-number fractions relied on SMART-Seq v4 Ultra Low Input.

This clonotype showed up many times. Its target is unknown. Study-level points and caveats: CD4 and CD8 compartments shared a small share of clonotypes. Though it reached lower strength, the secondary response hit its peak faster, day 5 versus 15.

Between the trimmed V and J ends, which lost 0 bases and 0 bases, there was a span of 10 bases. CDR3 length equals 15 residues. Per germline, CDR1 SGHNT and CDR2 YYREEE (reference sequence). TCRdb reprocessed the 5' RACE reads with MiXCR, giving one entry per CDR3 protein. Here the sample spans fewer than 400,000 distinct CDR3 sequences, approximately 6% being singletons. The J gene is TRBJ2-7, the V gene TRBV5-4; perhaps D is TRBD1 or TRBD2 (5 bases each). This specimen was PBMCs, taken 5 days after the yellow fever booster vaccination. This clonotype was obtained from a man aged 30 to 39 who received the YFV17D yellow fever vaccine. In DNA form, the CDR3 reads TGTGCCAGCAGCTTGGGAGGGGTCTTCTCCTACGAGCAGTACTTC. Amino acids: CASSLGGVFSYEQYF. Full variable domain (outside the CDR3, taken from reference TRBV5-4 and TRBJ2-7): ETGVTQSPTHLIKTRGQQVTLRCSSQSGHNTVSWYQQALGQGPQFIFQYYREEENGRGNFPPRFSGLQFPNYSSELNVNALELDDSALYLCASSLGGVFSYEQYFGPGTRLTVT.